The 29 T cell receptor beta chains below were found in one sample sequenced in a study of early T cells in non-severe SARS-CoV-2 infection (dated by TCRdb to about 2021). The library was made by 5' RACE. Sequencer: NextSeq 500. The raw public data were reprocessed by TCRdb itself: fastp quality trimming at Q25, MiXCR clonotype calling, in-frame beta chains only. Each entry merges the rows of one CDR3 protein and shows their most common DNA and genes. The table for this sample lists about 67,000 distinct CDR3 sequences; 11% of them were counted only once. The biggest ten clones account for 3.8% of the sample. The source material was whole blood. The receptors originated from an adult who was a healthcare worker with PCR-confirmed SARS-CoV-2 infection or an uninfected control (not recorded which).

The chain combines TRBV2 with TRBJ1-5; D not certain. Germline V gene lookup returns CDR1 SNHLY and CDR2 FYNNEI. CDR3 length: 16 residues. The ends were cut back, 6 bases at V and 4 bases at J, with 19 bases in the middle. The DNA of the CDR3 is TGTGCCAGCAGCCCCGAAACAAGGCGTAGTAATCAGCCCCAGCATTTT. It translates to CASSPETRRSNQPQHF. The whole variable domain, filled in from reference TRBV2 and TRBJ1-5, reads EPEVTQTPSHQVTQMGQEVILRCVPISNHLYFYWYRQILGQKVEFLVSFYNNEISEKSEIFDDQFSVERPDGSNFTLKIRSTKLEDSAMYFCASSPETRRSNQPQHFGDGTRLSIL.

This clonotype was seen more than once but under ten times. This chain links TRBV20-1 with TRBJ2-2; 9 bases are shared with TRBD1. The J segment lost 7 bases and the V segment lost 3 bases, leaving 9 bases of the junction unmatched. This CDR3 is 15 amino acids long. The germline gives CDR1 DFQATT, CDR2 SNEGSKA (reference sequence). The CDR3 DNA is TGCAGTGCTAGGGCCGGGACAGGGTCCGGCGGGGAGCTGTTTTTT. As protein: CSARAGTGSGGELFF.

The rearrangement joins TRBV6-1 to TRBJ2-7; no clear D gene. Per the germline V gene, CDR1 is MNHNS and CDR2 is SASEGT. The CDR3 length is 13 residues. V shed 6 bases and J shed 1 base, with 10 bases lying between them. The CDR3 sequence: CASRSEVSYEQYF. The CDR3 DNA reads TGTGCCAGCAGAAGCGAGGTATCCTACGAGCAGTACTTC.

This clonotype was detected many times. The chain joins TRBV3-1 to TRBJ1-2, with a tentative D call TRBD1 (5 bases). Looked up from germline, CDR1 is LGHDT and CDR2 is YNNKEL (reference sequence). The CDR3 is 14 residues long. Trimming took 0 bases from V and 8 from J, leaving 13 bases between them. The CDR3 here is CASSQDVGTGGYTF. DNA of the CDR3: TGTGCCAGCAGCCAAGATGTGGGGACCGGCGGCTACACCTTC.

This clonotype has a handful of counts. The chain is built from TRBV11-2 and TRBJ2-3, with D maybe TRBD1 (5 bases). Trimming removed 5 bases at V and 2 bases at J, with 17 bases between. Germline V gene lookup returns CDR1 SGHAT and CDR2 FQNNGV. The length of the CDR3 is 16 residues. The CDR3 here is CASSQVSGRNTDTQYF. The CDR3 nucleotides are TGTGCCAGCAGCCAGGTCTCAGGGCGAAACACAGATACGCAGTATTTT.

The chain employs TRBV7-9 and TRBJ2-2, with 13 bases lining up with TRBD2. The CDR3 is made up of 20 amino acids. Unmatched junction bases numbered 12, after V lost 5 bases and J lost 0 bases. Germline loops: CDR1 SEHNR, CDR2 FQNEAQ (reference sequence). The CDR3 loop is CASSQGSGLAGVTNTGELFF. The CDR3 DNA follows: TGTGCCAGCAGCCAAGGATCAGGACTAGCGGGAGTTACGAACACCGGGGAGCTGTTTTTT.

Here the CDR3 reads CASSPNRLTGELFF. The CDR3 DNA reads as TGTGCCAGCAGCCCGAACAGATTGACTGGGGAGCTGTTTTTT. The rearrangement uses TRBV7-3 and TRBJ2-2; D is uncertain. CDR1 and CDR2 from the germline V gene are SGHTA and FQGTGA. V gave up 5 bases and J gave up 8 bases, with 15 bases separating them. The CDR3 has 14 amino acids.

This clonotype was seen many times. V gene TRBV6-5 combines with J gene TRBJ1-1; 11 nucleotides match TRBD1. The CDR3 covers 16 residues. Germline CDR1 is MNHEY and CDR2 is SVGAGI. Trimming cost V 5 bases and J 1 base; bases outside gene matches: 6. The CDR3 here is CASSTGQGAGNTEAFF. CDR3 nucleotide sequence: TGTGCCAGCAGTACAGGACAGGGGGCGGGGAACACTGAAGCTTTCTTT.

This clonotype was seen repeatedly, ten times or more. The chain employs TRBV7-9 and TRBJ2-2; D unresolved. Germline CDR1 and CDR2: SEHNR and FQNEAQ (reference sequence). Trimming left V 3 bases short and J 6 bases short, with 11 bases between. The CDR3 is 14 amino acids. DNA of the CDR3: TGTGCCAGCAGCTTGACGGGTGTAGCCGGGGAGCTGTTTTTT. Amino acid sequence: CASSLTGVAGELFF.

The V and J genes are TRBV29-1 and TRBJ1-1; D remains ambiguous. Trimming took off 2 bases at V and 1 base at J, with 8 bases between the two ends. The CDR3 is made up of 13 amino acids. Germline lookup yields CDR1 SQVTM and CDR2 ANQGSEA. CDR3 amino acids: CSVEPKQNTEAFF. The CDR3 bases are TGCAGCGTTGAACCCAAACAGAACACTGAAGCTTTCTTT.

The rearrangement uses TRBV9 and TRBJ1-4, with 7 bases matching TRBD1. CDR1 SGDLS and CDR2 YYNGEE come from the germline V gene. V shed 8 bases and J 8 bases; nucleotides not matched to a gene: 12. The CDR3 totals 14 residues. The CDR3 nucleotides read TGTGCCAGTTCTCCCACCCGCAGGGGGGAAAAACTGTTTTTT. It yields the protein CASSPTRRGEKLFF.

This clonotype has only a few counts. The rearrangement links TRBV4-1 to TRBJ1-1, with 7 nucleotides matching TRBD1. From germline, CDR1 is MGHRA and CDR2 YSYEKL. V dropped 1 base and J dropped 6; count of bases not matched to a gene: 11. The CDR3 totals 16 residues. CDR3 sequence (DNA): TGCGCCAGCAGCCAAGTAGGAAACAGGGGAATTTCTGAAGCTTTCTTT. Residues: CASSQVGNRGISEAFF.

This clonotype was seen many times. The CDR3: CASRLGDFNTGELFF. The CDR3 DNA follows: TGTGCCAGCCGGCTCGGGGACTTCAACACCGGGGAGCTGTTTTTT. This rearrangement joins TRBV2 to TRBJ2-2; the D gene is possibly TRBD2 (6 bases). The CDR3 loop spans 15 amino acids. Looked up from germline, CDR1 is SNHLY and CDR2 is FYNNEI. The ends were cut back, 8 bases at V and 2 bases at J, with 15 bases in the middle.

This chain links TRBV10-2 with TRBJ2-3; 8 bases align to TRBD2. The CDR3 runs 14 residues. CDR1 is WSHSY, CDR2 SAAADI, per germline. V trimming: 6 bases; J trimming: 4 bases; junction bases outside the gene matches: 6. The CDR3 DNA reads TGCGCCAGCAGCGGGGGGGCGTTGGCAGATACGCAGTATTTT. Its translation: CASSGGALADTQYF.

This clonotype was seen at least ten times. The chain is built from TRBV2 and TRBJ2-3; TRBD2 might be the D (5 bases). CDR1 is SNHLY and CDR2 is FYNNEI in the germline V gene. This CDR3 contains 15 residues. V was pared by 2 bases and J by 0 bases, with 9 bases between. CDR3 coding DNA: TGTGCCAGCAGTGAACGCGGGTCTAGCACAGATACGCAGTATTTT. It yields the protein CASSERGSSTDTQYF.

This chain links TRBV9 with TRBJ2-7; TRBD1 agrees at 7 bases. The CDR3 consists of 14 residues. In germline, CDR1 is SGDLS, CDR2 YYNGEE. The trim removed 3 bases at V and 3 bases at J, leaving 6 bases unmatched. This CDR3 is CASSAGTEDYEQYF. The CDR3 DNA reads TGTGCCAGCAGCGCCGGGACAGAAGACTACGAGCAGTACTTC.

By frequency in the sample, this clonotype is medium-sized. This chain connects TRBV29-1 to TRBJ2-5; 8 bases align to TRBD1. CDR3 length equals 15 residues. V lost 3 bases and J lost 7; bases outside the gene matches: 13. From germline, CDR1 is SQVTM and CDR2 ANQGSEA. The DNA of the CDR3 is TGCAGCGTTGACCTCGCCGAGGACAGGGTCGGGACCCAGTACTTC. Translated: CSVDLAEDRVGTQYF.

This clonotype was seen at least ten times. The J gene is TRBJ1-2, the V gene TRBV29-1; D remains ambiguous. Trimming left V 1 base short and J 7 bases short, with 10 bases between. Germline V gives CDR1 SQVTM, CDR2 ANQGSEA. This CDR3 comprises 12 residues. In DNA form, the CDR3 reads TGCAGCGTTGAAGGCCGTTTTTTTGGCTACACCTTC. Translating gives CSVEGRFFGYTF.

This clonotype was observed a few times. The rearrangement links TRBV20-1 to TRBJ2-5; D possibly corresponds to TRBD1 (6 bases). The germline V and J ends were trimmed by 7 bases and 1 base, with 19 bases remaining between them. The CDR3 is 15 residues long. In germline, CDR1 is DFQATT, CDR2 SNEGSKA (reference sequence). The DNA for the CDR3 is TGCAGTGTATACGGATGGGGACACAGCCAAGAGACCCAGTACTTC. Translated, it gives CSVYGWGHSQETQYF.

This clonotype was seen ten or more times. CDR3 nucleotide sequence: TGCAGCGTAAAGACTAGCGGGAACCATTACTCCTACAATGAGCAGTTCTTC. Amino acids: CSVKTSGNHYSYNEQFF. The rearrangement joins TRBV29-1 to TRBJ2-1; TRBD2 agrees at 11 bases. The CDR3 spans 17 residues. CDR1 and CDR2 from the germline V gene are SQVTM and ANQGSEA. The V gene end was trimmed by 6 bases and the J gene end by 0 bases; junction bases not matched to a gene: 10.

Many counts were recorded for this clonotype. The J gene is TRBJ1-1, the V gene TRBV25-1; tentatively, D is TRBD1 (6 bases). The germline V gene has CDR1 MGHDK and CDR2 SYGVNS. The CDR3 runs to 12 residues. The V end was cut by 6 bases, the J end by 4 bases, with 9 bases between. CDR3 protein: CASRQGSTEAFF. The CDR3 DNA is TGTGCCAGCAGACAGGGCTCCACTGAAGCTTTCTTT.

This clonotype occurred a few times. The chain couples TRBV11-2 to TRBJ2-1; D gene uncertain. This CDR3 region has 12 residues. V lost 8 bases to trimming and J lost 7 bases, with 12 bases between them. The germline gives CDR1 SGHAT, CDR2 FQNNGV. The CDR3 region has the DNA TGTGCCAGCCAAGGGAAGTGGAATGAGCAGTTCTTC. It translates to CASQGKWNEQFF.

This clonotype was detected many times. The genes are TRBV3-1 and TRBJ1-3; the D is unclear. Deletions cut 5 bases from V and 0 bases from J, with 14 bases between. Germline CDR1 and CDR2: LGHDT and YNNKEL (reference sequence). This CDR3 is 16 amino acids long. The DNA for the CDR3 is TGTGCCAGCAGCGCCCAAGGACGCCGCTCTGGAAACACCATATATTTT. It yields the protein CASSAQGRRSGNTIYF.

The genes are TRBV6-1 and TRBJ2-2; D uncertain. There are 13 residues in the CDR3. Germline lookup yields CDR1 MNHNS and CDR2 SASEGT. The V and J ends lost 4 bases and 3 bases respectively, with 6 bases between them. This CDR3 reads CASSGRDTGELFF. CDR3 nucleotides: TGTGCCAGCAGTGGAAGGGACACCGGGGAGCTGTTTTTT.

This clonotype was seen repeatedly, ten times or more. The rearrangement uses TRBV21-1 and TRBJ1-1; the table's D call, TRBD1, has no DNA check behind it. TRBV21-1 is a listed pseudogene. This CDR3 is built from 15 residues. CDR3 loop: CASSAHTGVNTEAFF. The CDR3 nucleotides read TGTGCCAGCAGCGCACACACAGGGGTGAACACTGAAGCTTTCTTT.

The sample holds many counts of this clonotype. V gene TRBV5-1 combines with J gene TRBJ2-4, with D perhaps matching TRBD1 or TRBD2 (6 bases each). Trimming took 2 bases from V and 7 from J, leaving 22 bases between them. Germline V CDR1 and CDR2: SGHRS, YFSETQ. The CDR3 loop spans 17 amino acids. DNA of the CDR3: TGCGCCAGCAGCTTCGCTGCCGGGGGCGGCTTGGATAACATTCAGTACTTC. It translates to CASSFAAGGGLDNIQYF.

This clonotype was counted many times. The chain joins TRBV18 to TRBJ1-1, with D perhaps matching TRBD1 (5 bases). V was shortened by 6 bases and J by 1 base, with 15 bases between the two germline ends. The CDR3 totals 15 residues. The V gene's germline CDR1 is KGHSH and CDR2 LQKENI. In DNA form, the CDR3 reads TGTGCCAGCTCCGGGACCCGCAGGAGGAACACTGAAGCTTTCTTT. Translated: CASSGTRRRNTEAFF. Full variable domain (rest looked up from reference TRBV18 and TRBJ1-1): NAGVMQNPRHLVRRRGQEARLRCSPMKGHSHVYWYRQLPEEGLKFMVYLQKENIIDESGMPKERFSAEFPKEGPSILRIQQVVRGDSAAYFCASSGTRRRNTEAFFGQGTRLTVV.

This chain links TRBV3-1 with TRBJ2-1; D is possibly TRBD2 (6 bases). There are 13 residues in the CDR3. Trimming shortened V by 4 bases and J by 9 bases, and 13 bases separated the two germline ends. The germline V gene encodes CDR1 LGHDT and CDR2 YNNKEL (reference sequence). The CDR3 nucleotides are TGTGCCAGCAGCCCACTACTAGCTTCTGAGCAGTTCTTC. Amino acid sequence: CASSPLLASEQFF.

This clonotype was observed at least ten times. J is TRBJ2-7 and V is TRBV3-1; D tentatively fits TRBD1 or TRBD2 (5 bases each). Per germline, CDR1 LGHDT and CDR2 YNNKEL (reference sequence). This CDR3 spans 15 amino acids. Trimming took off 4 bases at V and 2 bases at J, with 15 bases between the two ends. CDR3 protein: CASSLNLGATYEQYF. The DNA of the CDR3 is TGTGCCAGCAGCCTAAATCTCGGGGCCACCTACGAGCAGTACTTC.